The entry that follows covers one T cell receptor beta chain sequence. The table lists this clonotype with many counts. This clone's antigen is unknown. No base quality values were provided; no much bigger clone lies one nucleotide off. Per the germline V gene (reference sequence), DFQATT is the CDR1 and SNEGSKA is the CDR2. Cut back by 2 bases and 2 bases, the V and J ends lie 18 bases apart. Taken from cysteine to phenylalanine, the CDR3 has 16 residues. Of the read, only the CDR3 DNA is kept; its 48 bases are in frame from base 1. The time point label, as the study defines it: longitudinal time-point 2. For unsorted PBMC libraries, 2 million PBMCs were used after storage in RNAlater at -80 degrees C until RNA extraction. PBMCs were separated from peripheral blood using Ficoll-Hypaque density gradient centrifugation and then cryopreserved in liquid nitrogen. The sample originates from a study of neurological immune-mediated disorders (dated by TCRdb to between 2018 and 2020). Regarding the study in general: The study compared peripheral blood TCR-beta repertoires of HTLV-I-associated myelopathy (HAM/TSP) patients, multiple sclerosis patients and healthy controls using UMI-based sequencing. Longitudinal samples, technical triplicates and paired sorted CD4+ and CD8+ T-cell subsets, alongside PBMC samples, were included among the 106 TCR-beta libraries. Longitudinal HAM/TSP donors and healthy donors each had 3 time-points at intervals of roughly 3-40 months. The cohort included some 66 subjects: 14 with HAM/TSP, approximately 34 with multiple sclerosis, and 20 healthy controls. Study-wide findings and limitations: No identical CDR3 amino acid sequences were found to be shared among expanded clones across subjects, suggesting that TCR-beta repertoires were private in all groups. The highest TCR clonal expansion was observed in HAM/TSP patients, whereas the lowest was observed in MS patients, even when compared with healthy controls.

To synthesize cDNA, template-switch 5'RACE was performed with a primer carrying a 10-nucleotide random unique molecular identifier so that each TCR transcript was tagged. Each sequencing run produced over 190 million TCR-beta sequences covering 15-18 subjects. The RNeasy kit was used for extraction of total RNA. The KAPA Real-time Library Amplification kit was used to amplify TCR-beta VDJ regions with primers targeting the TCR constant region and the 5'RACE anchor. Sample indexes and Illumina adaptors were added in a first PCR, after which library yield was increased in a second PCR. After Ampure bead purification, the TCR product of roughly 650 bp was size-selected on a 2% E-gel SizeSelection system. Before pooling, library quality was assessed on a Bioanalyzer, concentration was determined with Qubit, and library quantification was performed with the Kapa Library Quantification kit. An Illumina HiSeq 2500 sequenced the libraries paired-end 2 x 150 bp. To increase sequence diversity, about 23-30% phiX was spiked into each library pool. The study's processing was this. Quality-filtered reads were processed with the UMI-based MiGEC pipeline, and over 90% of raw TCR sequences were removed by the MiGEC pipeline during error correction. VDJ genes were aligned to IMGT germline references, and each clonotype was defined by a unique CDR3 amino acid sequence together with V-J genes. Clonal expansion, Shannon diversity and CDR3 relatedness were evaluated with VDJtools (CalcPairwiseDistances, ClusterSamples), while phylogenetic trees were built in CLCbio workbench. Expanded clones were defined as having at least 8 unique UMIs, based on coefficient-of-variation modelling across technical triplicates. Using fastp at Q25 and MiXCR, TCRdb reprocessed the public reads and kept productive beta chains. Entries that share a CDR3 protein sequence are merged under the most common genes and DNA. Here the V and J calls rest on TCRdb's processing, not on the authors' analysis. In all, the sample holds roughly 98,000 distinct CDR3 sequences, and under 15% of those were seen once. In total, the top ten clones hold about 5% of the sample.

The chain joins TRBV20-1 to TRBJ2-5; no D gene call is confident. Source material: PBMCs. This TCR derives from a female donor with HTLV-1-associated myelopathy (HAM/TSP). The CDR3 region: CSARRQTVLPQETQYF. The DNA reads TGCAGTGCTAGACGCCAGACGGTCCTCCCTCAAGAGACCCAGTACTTC.